Listed here are 15 T cell receptor beta chains from one sample, sequenced in a study of graft-versus-host responses after intestinal transplantation. TCRdb's table, derived via immunoSEQ multiplex PCR, lists solely in-frame clones and lacks some. The data contain around 23,000 clones, approximately 85% of them seen just once; the ten biggest clones take up over 0.85%. The sample in question was PBMCs, obtained just over 450 days after intestinal transplant. The receptors shown here come from a human patient who received an intestinal transplant, so some T cells may come from the graft donor.

CDR3 amino acids: CASSYQGLGNREQYF. The CDR3 bases are TGTGCCAGCAGTTACCAGGGACTAGGAAATCGCGAGCAGTACTTC. The rearrangement joins TRBV6-5 to TRBJ2-7; 8 bases line up with TRBD2. The germline gives CDR1 MNHEY, CDR2 SVGAGI. This CDR3 has 15 amino acids. Trimming took 2 bases from V and 6 from J; bases not matched to a gene: 9.

CDR3 nucleotides: TGCGCCAGCAGCCAAGGGAGGGCTGGCTACACCTTC. It yields the protein CASSQGRAGYTF. V gene TRBV4-1 combines with J gene TRBJ1-2; the D is unclear. The CDR3 runs 12 residues. Germline-derived CDR1 and CDR2 are MGHRA and YSYEKL. The V gene lost 1 base and the J gene lost 7 bases, with 7 bases spanning the gap.

The V gene is TRBV6-1, the J gene TRBJ2-7; TRBD1 matches 9 bases. Germline V CDR1 and CDR2: MNHNS, SASEGT. Unmatched junction bases numbered 8, after V lost 7 bases and J lost 4 bases. This CDR3 is 14 amino acids long. The CDR3 protein is CASTRPGQGYEQYF. CDR3 coding DNA: TGTGCCAGCACCCGACCAGGACAGGGGTACGAGCAGTACTTC.

V usage is TRBV12-2 and J usage is TRBJ2-5; TRBD1, the D gene given by the table, was not confirmed from the DNA. TRBV12-2 is a known pseudogene. The CDR3 runs to 14 residues. CDR3 protein: CASRLLDRGETQYF. In DNA, the CDR3 is TGTGCAAGTCGCTTATTGGACAGGGGAGAGACCCAGTACTTC.

The J gene is TRBJ2-5, the V gene TRBV28, with D possibly being TRBD1 or TRBD2 (5 bases each). The CDR3 totals 12 residues. Germline V gene data show CDR1 as MDHEN and CDR2 as SYDVKM. V was trimmed by 5 bases and J by 7 bases, leaving 11 bases between them. CDR3 bases: TGTGCCAGCAGTACGGGACCTGTGACCCAGTACTTC. It translates to CASSTGPVTQYF.

V and J are TRBV15 and TRBJ1-3; D is uncertain. This CDR3 has 15 residues. CDR1 is LNHNV, CDR2 YYDKDF, per germline (reference sequence). Trimming pared 3 bases from V and 0 bases from J, leaving 9 bases between. CDR3 loop: CATSRSGSSGNTIYF. CDR3 in DNA: TGTGCCACCAGCAGGTCGGGCAGCTCTGGAAACACCATATATTTT.

This rearrangement joins TRBV20-1 to TRBJ2-7; D gene uncertain. With 5 bases removed from V and 3 bases from J, the gap between germline ends came to 8 bases. This CDR3 contains 11 residues. CDR1 DFQATT and CDR2 SNEGSKA come from the germline V gene (reference sequence). CDR3 coding DNA: TGCAGTGCTGAGAGTTTCTACGAGCAGTACTTC. Amino acids: CSAESFYEQYF.

The chain's CDR3 is CASSLSARTSGPDRANEQFF. Written as DNA, the CDR3 is TGTGCCAGCAGTTTAAGCGCCCGGACTAGCGGCCCAGATCGGGCCAATGAGCAGTTCTTC. The chain combines TRBV27 with TRBJ2-1; TRBD2 matches 10 bases. The CDR3 covers 20 residues. V gave up 2 bases and J gave up 6 bases; unmatched junction bases: 19. From germline, CDR1 is MNHEY and CDR2 SMNVEV (reference sequence).

This chain uses TRBV19 with TRBJ2-1; no clear D. Trimming left V 9 bases short and J 0 bases short, with 12 bases between. Per the germline V gene, CDR1 is LNHDA and CDR2 is SQIVND (reference sequence). The CDR3 runs 14 residues. This CDR3 is CASRVLSSYNEQFF. The CDR3 nucleotides are TGTGCCAGCCGCGTATTGAGCTCCTACAATGAGCAGTTCTTC.

This clone was seen a handful of times. CDR3 DNA sequence: TGTGCCAGCAGCCGAGGACGGGGGGTCAACGAGCAGTACTTC. It codes for CASSRGRGVNEQYF. This chain uses TRBV6-6 with TRBJ2-7, with 7 nucleotides matching TRBD2. V gave up 6 bases and J gave up 5 bases; unmatched junction bases: 10. Germline CDR1 and CDR2: MNHNY and SVGAGI (reference sequence). The CDR3 is made up of 14 amino acids.

The chain combines TRBV14 with TRBJ2-6, with no clear D. The length of the CDR3 is 13 residues. Trimming cost V 2 bases and J 2 bases, with 1 base left between them. Germline CDR1 and CDR2: SGHDN and FVKESK. CDR3 protein: CASSQPGANVLTF. In nucleotides, the CDR3 is TGTGCCAGCAGCCAACCTGGGGCCAACGTCCTGACTTTC.

The CDR3 DNA reads as TGTGCCAGCAGTTATCAGGGGCGGGACACTGAAGCTTTCTTT. Translation gives CASSYQGRDTEAFF. The chain is built from TRBV6-5 and TRBJ1-1; TRBD1 might be the D (6 bases). Trimming pared 3 bases from V and 3 bases from J, leaving 11 bases between. Germline assignment: CDR1 MNHEY and CDR2 SVGAGI. The CDR3 consists of 14 residues.

V gene TRBV30 combines with J gene TRBJ2-3; TRBD2 matches 14 bases. This CDR3 is built from 16 residues. Germline CDR1 GTSNPN, CDR2 SVGIG (reference sequence). The ends lost 6 bases at V and 5 bases at J; junction bases unmatched: 10. CDR3 DNA sequence: TGTGCCTGTCGGCTGACCGGGACTAGCGGGAGAGATACGCAGTATTTT. It encodes CACRLTGTSGRDTQYF.

The chain carries TRBV4-1 and TRBJ2-3; D is perhaps TRBD1 (6 bases). The V and J ends lost 0 bases and 2 bases respectively, with 15 bases between them. This CDR3 is 17 amino acids long. The V gene's germline CDR1 is MGHRA and CDR2 YSYEKL. In nucleotides, the CDR3 is TGCGCCAGCAGCCAAGATGTCGGACAGACATACACAGATACGCAGTATTTT. It specifies CASSQDVGQTYTDTQYF.

The chain links TRBV6-1 to TRBJ2-1; no clear D. Trimming took 2 bases from V and 2 from J, leaving 13 bases between them. The CDR3 length is 16 residues. Germline lookup yields CDR1 MNHNS and CDR2 SASEGT. CDR3: CASSERVGIPYNEQFF. CDR3 bases: TGTGCCAGCAGTGAAAGGGTGGGTATCCCCTACAATGAGCAGTTCTTC.